These 7 T cell receptor beta chains share one sample of origin, sequenced in a study of blood T cell repertoires in COVID-19 (TCRdb year 2020). The library relied on the immunoSEQ multiplex PCR assay. TCRdb limited this immuneACCESS table to in-frame rearrangements with V and J called. A share of clones is missing; checked studies link under half to unresolved V genes, and the rest is unexplained. The sample table records over 250,000 clones; about 89% of these occur just once. The biggest ten clones account for around 10% of the sample. The specimen was peripheral blood. These receptors originate from a man in his forties who had recovered from COVID-19.

The chain is built from TRBV4-3 and TRBJ2-7; D might be TRBD2 (5 bases). V lost 6 bases, J lost 7 bases, and 19 bases lay in between. Germline loops: CDR1 LGHNA, CDR2 YSLEER. This CDR3 has 14 residues. The CDR3 sequence: CASSPAPRAREQYF. As DNA, the CDR3 is TGCGCCAGCAGTCCGGCCCCGCGGGCTCGGGAGCAGTACTTC.

This clone occurred a few times. Different DNA sequences within this sample yield the same CDR3. The J gene is TRBJ2-3, the V gene TRBV12-3 or TRBV12-4, with D perhaps matching TRBD2 (5 bases). This CDR3 contains 12 residues. V was cut by 4 bases and J by 5 bases, with 7 bases left in between. The CDR3 is CASSSTRDTQYF. CDR3 bases: TGTGCCAGCAGTTCTACTAGAGATACGCAGTATTTT.

This chain connects TRBV7-2 to TRBJ1-5; 11 bases line up with TRBD1. The V gene end was trimmed by 6 bases and the J gene end by 8 bases; junction bases not matched to a gene: 9. Germline V gene data show CDR1 as SGHTA and CDR2 as FQGNSA. This CDR3 has 15 residues. CDR3 coding DNA: TGTGCCAGCAGTCGCCCTGGACAGGGGGCTGAGCCCCAGCATTTT. Translating gives CASSRPGQGAEPQHF.

The chain employs TRBV29-1 and TRBJ2-2; D may be TRBD2 (6 bases). CDR1 is SQVTM, CDR2 ANQGSEA, per germline. V lost 5 bases and J 5 bases, leaving 15 bases between the germline ends. The CDR3 totals 14 residues. The DNA of the CDR3 is TGCAGCGTTAGTTCCCCCGGGGGTACCGGGGAGCTGTTTTTT. Protein: CSVSSPGGTGELFF.

V usage is TRBV3-1 (or the pseudogene TRBV3-2) and J usage is TRBJ1-1, with 8 bases that match TRBD1. This CDR3 contains 15 residues. Germline CDR1 and CDR2: LGHDT and YNNKEL (reference sequence). J was trimmed by 0 bases and V by 4 bases; bases with no gene match: 4. The CDR3 sequence is CASSLRTGMNTEAFF. In DNA form, the CDR3 reads TGTGCCAGCAGCCTCCGGACAGGGATGAACACTGAAGCTTTCTTT.

This rearrangement joins TRBV11-2 to TRBJ2-7, with 9 bases aligning to TRBD1. Germline loops: CDR1 SGHAT, CDR2 FQNNGV. The trim removed 5 bases at V and 2 bases at J, leaving 16 bases unmatched. This CDR3 contains 18 residues. The CDR3 DNA follows: TGTGCCAGCAGCCCTAGGCTCCCTCCGGGACAGGGAGCCTACGAGCAGTACTTC. Its translation: CASSPRLPPGQGAYEQYF.

This chain uses TRBV5-4 with TRBJ2-1, with D tentatively TRBD2 (6 bases). The CDR3 has 15 residues. V lost 2 bases and J lost 4, with 13 bases in between. The germline CDR1 and CDR2 sequences are SGHNT and YYREEE (reference sequence). CDR3 loop: CASSFGGFGYNEQFF. Here the CDR3 DNA reads TGTGCCAGCAGCTTCGGAGGGTTTGGGTACAATGAGCAGTTCTTC.